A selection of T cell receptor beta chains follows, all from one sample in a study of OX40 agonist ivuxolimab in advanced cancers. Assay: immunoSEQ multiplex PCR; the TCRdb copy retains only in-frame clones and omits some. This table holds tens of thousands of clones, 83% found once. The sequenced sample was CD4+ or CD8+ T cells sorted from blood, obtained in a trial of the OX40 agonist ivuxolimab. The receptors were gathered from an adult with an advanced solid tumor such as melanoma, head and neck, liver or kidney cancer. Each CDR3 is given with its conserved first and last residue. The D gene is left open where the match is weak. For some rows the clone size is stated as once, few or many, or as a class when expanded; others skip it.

CDR3: CASRRSTGQPQHF
DNA: TGTGCCAGCAGGCGCTCGACAGGTCAGCCCCAGCATTTT
V: TRBV28
size: NA
J: TRBJ1-5
length: 13
D: NA

CDR3: CASSLGLGKTQYF
DNA: TGTGCCAGCAGCTTGGGGCTAGGAAAGACCCAGTACTTC
V: TRBV5-4
size: NA
J: TRBJ2-5
length: 13
D: NA

CDR3: CASSLNAPGQGKYEQYF
DNA: TGTGCCAGCAGCTTAAATGCGCCCGGACAGGGGAAGTACGAGCAGTACTTC
V: TRBV7-3
size: NA
J: TRBJ2-7
length: 17
D: TRBD1

CDR3: CASSLNPGGTDTQYF
DNA: TGCGCCAGCAGCCTTAATCCAGGGGGCACAGATACGCAGTATTTT
V: TRBV5-1
size: NA
J: TRBJ2-3
length: 15
D: NA

CDR3: CASSLFLGIGSSYNEQFF
DNA: TGTGCCAGCAGCTTGTTTTTAGGGATAGGGAGCTCCTACAATGAGCAGTTCTTC
V: TRBV5-6
size: NA
J: TRBJ2-1
length: 18
D: NA

CDR3: CASSPEGRGTEAFF
DNA: TGTGCCAGCAGCCCCGAGGGTAGGGGCACTGAAGCTTTCTTT
V: TRBV2
size: NA
J: TRBJ1-1
length: 14
D: NA

CDR3: CASSLQGASPYNEQFF
DNA: TGCGCCAGCAGCTTGCAAGGGGCAAGCCCTTACAATGAGCAGTTCTTC
V: TRBV5-1
size: NA
J: TRBJ2-1
length: 16
D: NA

CDR3: CASKTGTGGKGYTF
DNA: TGTGCCAGCAAGACCGGGACAGGGGGTAAAGGCTACACCTTC
V: TRBV6-6
size: NA
J: TRBJ1-2
length: 14
D: TRBD1

CDR3: CASSDQRGGEQYF
DNA: TGTGCCAGCAGTGATCAGCGCGGGGGCGAGCAGTACTTC
V: TRBV6-5
size: NA
J: TRBJ2-7
length: 13
D: TRBD2

CDR3: CASSPRSTHNEQFF
DNA: TGTGCCAGCAGCCCCCGCTCCACCCACAATGAGCAGTTCTTC
V: TRBV11-2
size: NA
J: TRBJ2-1
length: 14
D: NA

CDR3: CASSGTLGEKLFF
DNA: TGTGCCAGCAGTGGGACATTGGGCGAAAAACTGTTTTTT
V: TRBV28
size: NA
J: TRBJ1-4
length: 13
D: NA

CDR3: CSASVKETQYF
DNA: TGCAGTGCGAGTGTAAAAGAGACCCAGTACTTC
V: TRBV20-1
size: NA
J: TRBJ2-5
length: 11
D: NA

CDR3: CASSLMTNYGYTF
DNA: TGTGCCAGCAGCTTAATGACTAACTATGGCTACACCTTC
V: TRBV11-3
size: NA
J: TRBJ1-2
length: 13
D: NA

CDR3: CASNWMYREVQPQHF
DNA: TGTGCCAGCAATTGGATGTACAGGGAGGTTCAGCCCCAGCATTTT
V: TRBV27
size: NA
J: TRBJ1-5
length: 15
D: NA

CDR3: CASSPSPGQGSYTF
DNA: TGTGCCAGCAGCCCGTCCCCGGGACAGGGAAGCTACACCTTC
V: TRBV27
size: NA
J: TRBJ1-2
length: 14
D: TRBD1

CDR3: CASSLRVGQETQYF
DNA: TGCGCCAGCAGCCTCAGGGTAGGCCAAGAGACCCAGTACTTC
V: TRBV5-1
size: NA
J: TRBJ2-5
length: 14
D: NA

CDR3: CASSLGPMNTEAFF
DNA: TGTGCCAGCAGCTTGGGGCCGATGAACACTGAAGCTTTCTTT
V: TRBV4-2
size: few
J: TRBJ1-1
length: 14
D: NA

CDR3: CSARSYGYTF
DNA: TGCAGTGCGCGGTCCTATGGCTACACCTTC
V: TRBV20-1
size: once
J: TRBJ1-2
length: 10
D: NA

CDR3: CASSWGSGSGYEQYF
DNA: TGTGCCAGCAGCTGGGGGAGCGGGAGCGGTTACGAGCAGTACTTC
V: TRBV4-2
size: NA
J: TRBJ2-7
length: 15
D: TRBD2

CDR3: CAVTVGGGGNQPQHF
DNA: TGTGCCGTTACCGTGGGGGGAGGAGGCAATCAGCCCCAGCATTTT
V: TRBV30
size: NA
J: TRBJ1-5
length: 15
D: NA

CDR3: CASSAGDMKAYEQYF
DNA: TGTGCCAGCAGTGCAGGGGATATGAAAGCCTACGAGCAGTACTTC
V: TRBV6-1
size: medium-sized
J: TRBJ2-7
length: 15
D: NA

CDR3: CASSGTFEAFF
DNA: TGTGCCAGCAGCGGGACATTTGAAGCTTTCTTT
V: TRBV6-5
size: NA
J: TRBJ1-1
length: 11
D: NA

CDR3: CASRGAGHTEAFF
DNA: TGTGCCAGCAGGGGGGCCGGGCACACTGAAGCTTTCTTT
V: TRBV6-1
size: NA
J: TRBJ1-1
length: 13
D: NA

CDR3: CASSRGGRWETEAFF
DNA: TGTGCCAGCAGTAGGGGGGGGAGATGGGAAACTGAAGCTTTCTTT
V: TRBV11-3
size: NA
J: TRBJ1-1
length: 15
D: NA

CDR3: CASSLRSEEFF
DNA: TGTGCCAGCAGCTTGCGTAGTGAGGAGTTCTTC
V: TRBV5-8
size: NA
J: TRBJ2-1
length: 11
D: NA

CDR3: CASSLGGLAGGNEQFF
DNA: TGTGCCAGCAGTTTAGGTGGCCTAGCGGGGGGCAATGAGCAGTTCTTC
V: TRBV28
size: NA
J: TRBJ2-1
length: 16
D: TRBD2

CDR3: CASSELGDGNGPQHF
DNA: TGTGCCAGCAGCGAGCTGGGGGACGGAAATGGGCCCCAGCATTTT
V: TRBV9
size: NA
J: TRBJ1-5
length: 15
D: NA